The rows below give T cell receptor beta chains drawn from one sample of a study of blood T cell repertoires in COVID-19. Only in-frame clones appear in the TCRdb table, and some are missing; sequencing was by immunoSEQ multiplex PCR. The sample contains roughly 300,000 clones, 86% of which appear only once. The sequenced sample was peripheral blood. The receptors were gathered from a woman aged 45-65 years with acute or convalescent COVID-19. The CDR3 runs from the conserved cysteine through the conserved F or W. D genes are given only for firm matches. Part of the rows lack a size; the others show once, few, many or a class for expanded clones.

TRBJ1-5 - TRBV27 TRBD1 TGTGCCAGCAGGTTAACAGGGGGCTACAATCAGCCCCAGCATTTT CASRLTGGYNQPQHF
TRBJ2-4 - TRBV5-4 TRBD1 TGTGCCAGCAGCTGGAAGACAGGGGGTAAAGCCAAAAACATTCAGTACTTC CASSWKTGGKAKNIQYF
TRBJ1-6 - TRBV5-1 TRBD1 TGCGCCAGCAGCCCCGGGACAGGGGGCTCCTATAATTCACCCCTCCACTTT CASSPGTGGSYNSPLHF
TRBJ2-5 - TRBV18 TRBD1 TGTGCCAGCTCACCATCCTCGGGACAGCAAGAGACCCAGTACTTC CASSPSSGQQETQYF
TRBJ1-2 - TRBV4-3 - TGCGCCAGCAGCCTAGGCAGGGAAGGCTACACCTTC CASSLGREGYTF
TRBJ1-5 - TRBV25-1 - TGTGCCAGCAGTGAATCTGACAGGTCCTTTAGCAATCAGCCCCAGCATTTT CASSESDRSFSNQPQHF
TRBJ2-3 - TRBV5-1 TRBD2 TGCGCCAGCAGCTTAACCACCGGGACTAGGACAGATACGCAGTATTTT CASSLTTGTRTDTQYF
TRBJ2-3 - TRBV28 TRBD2 TGTGCCAGCAGGATGGGTGTTTTCTGGACTAGCGGAGATAGACACAGAGATACGCAGTATTTT CASRMGVFWTSGDRHRDTQYF
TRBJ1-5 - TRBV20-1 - TGCAGTGCTAGTAGGGGTGCGAGCAATCAGCCCCAGCATTTT CSASRGASNQPQHF
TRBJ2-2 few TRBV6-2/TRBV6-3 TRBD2 TGTGCCAGCAGTTCCACCACTAGCGGGAGGCTCAGGACCGGGGAGCTGTTTTTT CASSSTTSGRLRTGELFF
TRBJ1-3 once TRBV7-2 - TGTGCCAGCAGCTTTTCAGGGTTATCTGGAAACACCATATATTTT CASSFSGLSGNTIYF
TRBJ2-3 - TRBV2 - TGTGCCAGCAGACCTCAGGGGGATACGCAGTATTTT CASRPQGDTQYF
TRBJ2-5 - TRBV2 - TGTGCCAGCAGTGGGGCAGCTCAAGAGACCCAGTACTTC CASSGAAQETQYF
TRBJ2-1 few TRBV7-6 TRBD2 TGTGCCAGCAGCTTGCGGGTGGCCCGCGGGAGCTCCTACAATGAGCAGTTCTTC CASSLRVARGSSYNEQFF
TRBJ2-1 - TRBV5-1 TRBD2 TGCGCCAGCAGCTCCCTAGCGGGAGTCGGCAATGAGCAGTTCTTC CASSSLAGVGNEQFF
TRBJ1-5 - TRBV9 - TGTGCCAGCAGCGAATCCGGGGGGGTCCAGCATTTT CASSESGGVQHF
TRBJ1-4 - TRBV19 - TGTGCCAGTAGTATGAGGGCGGGAAATGAAAAACTGTTTTTT CASSMRAGNEKLFF
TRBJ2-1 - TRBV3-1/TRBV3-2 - TGTGCCAGCAGCCAAGTTATCGAGTTCAGGCAAGTGCCCAACAATGAGCAGTTCTTC CASSQVIEFRQVPNNEQFF
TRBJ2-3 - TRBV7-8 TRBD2 TGTGCCAGCAGCTTAGGAGGCGGGAGGAGCACAGATACGCAGTATTTT CASSLGGGRSTDTQYF
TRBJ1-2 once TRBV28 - TGTGCCAGCAGTAAACCGGGTCCTTATGGCTACACCTTC CASSKPGPYGYTF
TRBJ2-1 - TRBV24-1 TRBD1 TGTGCCACCAGGGGGCCGGGACAGGGGGCGCGCAATGAGCAGTTCTTC CATRGPGQGARNEQFF
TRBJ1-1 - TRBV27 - TGTGCCAGCAGTTTCCTGGACAGTGAAGCTTTCTTT CASSFLDSEAFF
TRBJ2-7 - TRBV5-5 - TGTGCCAGCAGCCCTGTGAGTTACGAGCAGTACTTC CASSPVSYEQYF
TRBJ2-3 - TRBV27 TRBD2 TGTGCCAGCAGCAAAGCGGGACTAACAGATACGCAGTATTTT CASSKAGLTDTQYF
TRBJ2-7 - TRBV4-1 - TGCGCCAGCAGCGACAGACCAGGACCTCACGAGCAGTACTTC CASSDRPGPHEQYF
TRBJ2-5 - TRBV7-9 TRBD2 TGTGCCAGCAGCTTAGCGAGGACTAGCGGGACTGGTTGGCAAGAGACCCAGTACTTC CASSLARTSGTGWQETQYF
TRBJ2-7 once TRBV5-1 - TGCGCCAGCAGCTTGGGTGGGACAAGCTCCTACGAGCAGTACTTC CASSLGGTSSYEQYF
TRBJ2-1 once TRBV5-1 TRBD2 TGCGCCAGCAGCTTGGGACTAGCGGGCGATGAGCAGTTCTTC CASSLGLAGDEQFF
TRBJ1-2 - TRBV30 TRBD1 TGTGCCTGGAGTATAGGACAGGGATCTGGCTACACCTTC CAWSIGQGSGYTF
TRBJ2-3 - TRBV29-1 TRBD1 TGCAGCGCCCGACGGGACAGCTTCACAGATACGCAGTATTTT CSARRDSFTDTQYF
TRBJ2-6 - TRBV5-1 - TGCGCCAGCAGCTTGGTAGGGAGCGGGGCCAACGTCCTGACTTTC CASSLVGSGANVLTF
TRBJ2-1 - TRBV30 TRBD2 TGTGCCGGAGATTCGGGACTAGTTTACAATGAGCAGTTCTTC CAGDSGLVYNEQFF
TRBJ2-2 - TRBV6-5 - TGTGCCAGCAGTTCCACCCCAGGCACCGGGGAGCTGTTTTTT CASSSTPGTGELFF
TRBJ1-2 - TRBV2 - TGTGCCAGCAGTGAATCAGTCTCGAACTATGGCTACACCTTC CASSESVSNYGYTF
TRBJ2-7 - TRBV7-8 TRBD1 TGTGCCAGCAGTAGACAGGGCGAGCAGTACTTC CASSRQGEQYF
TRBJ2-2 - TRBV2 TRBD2 TGTGCCAGCAGTGATAAGGTGGGGGGGACTAGCGGCACCGGGGAGCTGTTTTTT CASSDKVGGTSGTGELFF
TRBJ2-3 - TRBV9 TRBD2 TGTGCCAGCAGCCCCGGGACTAGCGGCAGCACAGATACGCAGTATTTT CASSPGTSGSTDTQYF
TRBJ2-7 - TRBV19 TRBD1 TGTGCCAGTAGTACACCGGACAGGGGGCGTTACGAGCAGTACTTC CASSTPDRGRYEQYF
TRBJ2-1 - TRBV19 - TGTGCCAGTAGTATCGGTCTAGTCAATGAGCAGTTCTTC CASSIGLVNEQFF
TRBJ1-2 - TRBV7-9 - TGTGCCAGCAGCTTACTTTTGGGCTACACCTTC CASSLLLGYTF
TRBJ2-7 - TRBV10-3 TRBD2 TGTGCCATCAGTGAGGGGACTAGCGGAGCCTACGAGCAGTACTTC CAISEGTSGAYEQYF
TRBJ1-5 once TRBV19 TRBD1 TGTGCCAGTAGCATAGGGGGCAGTCAGCCCCAGCATTTT CASSIGGSQPQHF
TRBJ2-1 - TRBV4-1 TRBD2 TGCGCCAGCAGCGACTCCATAGCGGGAACGTACAATGAGCAGTTCTTC CASSDSIAGTYNEQFF
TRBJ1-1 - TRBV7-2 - TGTGCCAGCAGCTTAGTCCCGGAGATGAACACTGAAGCTTTCTTT CASSLVPEMNTEAFF
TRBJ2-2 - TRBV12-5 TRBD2 TGTGCTAGTGGTTTGGTAATTAGCGGGAGGACCGGGGAGCTGTTTTTT CASGLVISGRTGELFF
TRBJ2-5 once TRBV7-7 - TGTGCTAGCAGCTTAGGTAACCAAGAGACCCAGTACTTC CASSLGNQETQYF
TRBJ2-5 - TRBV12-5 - TGTGCTAGTGGTTTGGGACAGGGACTAAGCGGGGGAAACCAAGAGACCCAGTACTTC CASGLGQGLSGGNQETQYF
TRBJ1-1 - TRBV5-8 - TGTGCCAGCAGCATTCCGGGACAACTTAACACTGAAGCTTTCTTT CASSIPGQLNTEAFF
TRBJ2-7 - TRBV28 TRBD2 TGTGCCAGCATTCAGCATCGGCGGGAGGGCTCCTACGAGCAGTACTTC CASIQHRREGSYEQYF
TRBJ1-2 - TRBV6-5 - TGTGCCAGCAAGCTCACAGGGATGGGGAACTATGGCTACACCTTC CASKLTGMGNYGYTF
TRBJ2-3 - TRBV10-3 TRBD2 TGTGCCATCAGGATTAGCGGGAGCGACGCAGATACGCAGTATTTT CAIRISGSDADTQYF
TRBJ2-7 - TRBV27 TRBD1 TGTGCCAGCAGTCCCGTTCGGACAGGGAATTACGAGCAGTACTTC CASSPVRTGNYEQYF
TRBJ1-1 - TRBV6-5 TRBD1 TGTGCCAGTACGAAGGGGGCTTGGACTGAAGCTTTCTTT CASTKGAWTEAFF
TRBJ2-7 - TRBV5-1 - TGCGCCAGCAGCTTGGCCCAGGGGCCCCAGTACTTC CASSLAQGPQYF
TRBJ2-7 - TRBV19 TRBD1 TGTGCCAGTAGTACAACCCCCCGTTCCTCAGGGGGCGGGATGCCTTACTCCTACGAGCAGTACTTC CASSTTPRSSGGGMPYSYEQYF
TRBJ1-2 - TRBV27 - TGTGCCAGCAGTCCCTCGGGGAAATCAAACTATGGCTACACCTTC CASSPSGKSNYGYTF
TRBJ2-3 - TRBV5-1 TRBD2 TGCGCCAGCACGAGTGGGGGTACGGGAGGGATCACAGATACGCAGTATTTT CASTSGGTGGITDTQYF
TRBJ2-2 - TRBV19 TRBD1 TGTGCCAGTAGAGGGACAGGGAGGATCGGGGAGCTGTTTTTT CASRGTGRIGELFF
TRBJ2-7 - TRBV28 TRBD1 TGTGCCAGCAGTTCGCATTTGGGACAGGGATCGTACGAGCAGTACTTC CASSSHLGQGSYEQYF
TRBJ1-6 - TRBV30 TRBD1 TGTGCCTGGATGGGACAGGGTAATTCACCCCTCCACTTT CAWMGQGNSPLHF